This T cell receptor (beta chain) came from a study of post-analysis software for immune sequencing data (dated by TCRdb to between 2014 and 2016). Some background on the complete study: Relapsing-remitting, secondary progressive and progressive-relapsing multiple sclerosis were recorded as disease courses, and subtype annotation was lacking for some patients. A subset of samples was prepared in parallel using single-end sample barcoding, then pooled and co-amplified after Illumina adapter ligation. Patient repertoires were compared against 11 previously published healthy control repertoires from donors aged about 6 to 27 years.

Relative to germline, V is 6 bases shorter and J is 8 bases shorter, with 17 bases between their ends. The germline V gene sets CDR1 to MDHEN and CDR2 to SYDVKM. Spanning cysteine to phenylalanine, the CDR3 consists of 13 amino acids. The retained sequence is limited to the CDR3, 39 bases, with the frame set at the first base. The paper's findings and limits, for the study overall: Significantly lower normalized Chao1 diversity was found in multiple sclerosis patients than in controls, suggesting substantial peripheral T-cell clonal expansion. The control group was slightly older than the multiple sclerosis patient group. Direct clustering with F measure revealed strong co-clustering of samples prepared in the same batch, which led to a batch-effect correction. A handful of TRBV segments, including TRBV5-6, TRBV5-1 and TRBV20-1, were significantly more frequent in patients than controls.

TCR beta repertoires were profiled from peripheral blood of under 15 young patients with multiple sclerosis to demonstrate the VDJtools post-analysis software. The multiple sclerosis patients were children and adolescents between about 6 and 16 years of age. Comments on this clonotype: The antigen it binds to is not known. No base quality information exists; no much larger clone differs at one position.

The library was produced with PCR. Data came from an Illumina HiSeq 2500. To reduce PCR and sequencing biases, unique molecular identifiers were incorporated into the TCR beta cDNA libraries. Every 1 to 10 million input T cells yielded roughly 0.5 million cDNA molecules, meaning each molecule approximated one T cell. The patient libraries were prepared and sequenced using the same protocol as the earlier healthy control dataset. Within a given batch, samples were prepared together, multiplexed and sequenced on the same HiSeq lane. In the original analysis: Raw barcoded reads were processed with MIGEC, and single-read molecular identifier groups were discarded before consensus assembly and CDR3 extraction. VDJtools was used for post-analysis of the clonotype tables, and diversity was normalized by down-sampling every dataset to the size of the smallest sample. To correct batch-related cross-sample contamination, repertoire overlap clustering matched CDR3 amino acid sequences but not nucleotide sequences. TCRdb itself trimmed the public reads at Q25 with fastp, ran MiXCR and retained productive beta chains. All rows with the same CDR3 protein become a single entry with the most common DNA and genes. These V and J calls rely on TCRdb rather than the paper's analysis. Counted in this sample were 430,000 or so distinct CDR3 sequences; roughly 40% of them appeared once. The ten largest clonotypes hold around 8% of the sample.

Source material: blood. Recombination linked TRBV28 to TRBJ2-7; the D region may be TRBD1 or TRBD2, each matching 5 bases equally. This clonotype was obtained from a girl aged 2 to 10 with multiple sclerosis. The DNA is as follows: TGTGCCAGCAGCGGAGTGGGGCTAGCAAAGCAGTACTTC. Its translation is CASSGVGLAKQYF.